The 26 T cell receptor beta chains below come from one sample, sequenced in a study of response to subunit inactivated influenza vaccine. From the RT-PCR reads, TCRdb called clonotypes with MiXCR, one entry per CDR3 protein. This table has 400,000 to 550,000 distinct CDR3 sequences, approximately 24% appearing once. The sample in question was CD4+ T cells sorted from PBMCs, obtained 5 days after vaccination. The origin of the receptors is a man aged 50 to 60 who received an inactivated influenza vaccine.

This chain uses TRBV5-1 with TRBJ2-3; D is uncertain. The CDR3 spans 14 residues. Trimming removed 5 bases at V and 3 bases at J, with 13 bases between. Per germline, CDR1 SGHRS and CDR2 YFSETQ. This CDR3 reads CASRMAPLTDTQYF. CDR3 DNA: TGCGCCAGCAGGATGGCCCCCTTAACAGATACGCAGTATTTT.

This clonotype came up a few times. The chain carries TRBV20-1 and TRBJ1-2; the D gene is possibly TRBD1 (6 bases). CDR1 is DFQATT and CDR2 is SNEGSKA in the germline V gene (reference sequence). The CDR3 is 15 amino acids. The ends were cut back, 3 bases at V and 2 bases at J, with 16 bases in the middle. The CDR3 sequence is CSARVQGQLNYGYTF. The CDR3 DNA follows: TGCAGTGCTAGGGTCCAAGGACAGCTCAACTATGGCTACACCTTC.

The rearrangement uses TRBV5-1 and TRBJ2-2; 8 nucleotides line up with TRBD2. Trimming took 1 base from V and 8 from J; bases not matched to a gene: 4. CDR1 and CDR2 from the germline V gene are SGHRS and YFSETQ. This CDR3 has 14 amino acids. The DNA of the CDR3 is TGCGCCAGCAGCTTGCCGAGCGGGGGAGGGGAGCTGTTTTTT. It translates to CASSLPSGGGELFF.

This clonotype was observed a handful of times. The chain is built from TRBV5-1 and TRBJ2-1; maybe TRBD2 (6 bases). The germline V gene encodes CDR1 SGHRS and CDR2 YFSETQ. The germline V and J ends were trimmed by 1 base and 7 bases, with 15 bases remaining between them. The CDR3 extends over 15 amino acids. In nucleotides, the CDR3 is TGCGCCAGCAGCTTGAACCGGGAGCTTGGGAATGAGCAGTTCTTC. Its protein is CASSLNRELGNEQFF.

The CDR3 region is CSARKGADGELFF. The CDR3 DNA follows: TGCAGTGCTAGAAAGGGGGCGGACGGGGAGCTGTTTTTT. V and J are TRBV20-1 and TRBJ2-2; 7 bases fit TRBD1. The ends lost 2 bases at V and 7 bases at J; junction bases unmatched: 4. Germline CDR1 DFQATT, CDR2 SNEGSKA (reference sequence). The CDR3 consists of 13 residues.

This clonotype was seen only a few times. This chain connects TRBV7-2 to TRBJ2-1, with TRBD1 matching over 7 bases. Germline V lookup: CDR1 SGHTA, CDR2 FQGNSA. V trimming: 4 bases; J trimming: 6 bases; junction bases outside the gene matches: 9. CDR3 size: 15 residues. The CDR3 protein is CASSSDRVLGNEQFF. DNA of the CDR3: TGTGCCAGCAGCTCCGACAGGGTCTTGGGCAATGAGCAGTTCTTC.

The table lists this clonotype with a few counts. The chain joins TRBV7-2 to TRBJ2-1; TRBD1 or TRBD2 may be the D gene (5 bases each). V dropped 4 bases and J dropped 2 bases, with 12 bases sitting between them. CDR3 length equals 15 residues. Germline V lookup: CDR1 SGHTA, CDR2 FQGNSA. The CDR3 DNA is TGTGCCAGCAGCTCCTCGGGACCACCCTACAATGAGCAGTTCTTC. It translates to CASSSSGPPYNEQFF.

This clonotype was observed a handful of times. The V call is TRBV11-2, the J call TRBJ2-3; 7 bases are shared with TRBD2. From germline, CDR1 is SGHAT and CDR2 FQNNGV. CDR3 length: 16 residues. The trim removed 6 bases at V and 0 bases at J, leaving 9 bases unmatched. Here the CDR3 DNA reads TGTGCCAGCAGTTCGTTCGGGAGGTATAGCACAGATACGCAGTATTTT. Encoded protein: CASSSFGRYSTDTQYF. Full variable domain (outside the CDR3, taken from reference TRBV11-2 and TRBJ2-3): EAGVAQSPRYKIIEKRQSVAFWCNPISGHATLYWYQQILGQGPKLLIQFQNNGVVDDSQLPKDRFSAERLKGVDSTLKIQPAKLEDSAVYLCASSSFGRYSTDTQYFGPGTRLTVL.

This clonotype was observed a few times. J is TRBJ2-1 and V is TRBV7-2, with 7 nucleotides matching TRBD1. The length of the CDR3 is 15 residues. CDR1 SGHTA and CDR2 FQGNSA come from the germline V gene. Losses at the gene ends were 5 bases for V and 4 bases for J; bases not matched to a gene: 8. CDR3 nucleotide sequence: TGTGCCAGCAGCCCCCAAGGGGGCGTGTACAATGAGCAGTTCTTC. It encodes CASSPQGGVYNEQFF.

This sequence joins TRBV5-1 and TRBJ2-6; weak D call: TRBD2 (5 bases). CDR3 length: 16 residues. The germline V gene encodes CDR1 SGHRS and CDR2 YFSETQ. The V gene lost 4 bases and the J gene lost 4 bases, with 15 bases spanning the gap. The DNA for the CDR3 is TGCGCCAGCAGCCCCACTGGCGGGTCCGGGGCCAACGTCCTGACTTTC. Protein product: CASSPTGGSGANVLTF.

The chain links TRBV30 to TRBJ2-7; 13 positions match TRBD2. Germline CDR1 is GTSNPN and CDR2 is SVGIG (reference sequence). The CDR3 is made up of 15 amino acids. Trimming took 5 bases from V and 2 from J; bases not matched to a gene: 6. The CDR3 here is CAWVRGLAGPYEQYF. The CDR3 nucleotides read TGTGCCTGGGTCCGGGGACTAGCGGGGCCCTACGAGCAGTACTTC.

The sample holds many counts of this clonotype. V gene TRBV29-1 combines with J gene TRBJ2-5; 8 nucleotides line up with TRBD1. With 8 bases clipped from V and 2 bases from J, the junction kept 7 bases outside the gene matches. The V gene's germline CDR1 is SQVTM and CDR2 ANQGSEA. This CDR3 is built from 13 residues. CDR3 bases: TGCAGCACCCGGACAGGGTTACAAGAGACCCAGTACTTC. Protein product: CSTRTGLQETQYF.

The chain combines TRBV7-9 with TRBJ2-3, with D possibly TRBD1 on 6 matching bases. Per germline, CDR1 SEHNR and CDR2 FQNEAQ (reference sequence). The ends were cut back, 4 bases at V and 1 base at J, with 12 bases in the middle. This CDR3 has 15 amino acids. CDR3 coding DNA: TGTGCCAGCAGCTCGGGACACCCTGGCACAGATACGCAGTATTTT. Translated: CASSSGHPGTDTQYF.

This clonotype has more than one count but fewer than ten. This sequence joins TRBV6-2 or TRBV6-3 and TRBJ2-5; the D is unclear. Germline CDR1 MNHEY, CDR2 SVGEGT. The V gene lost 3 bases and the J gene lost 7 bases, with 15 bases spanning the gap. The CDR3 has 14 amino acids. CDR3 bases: TGTGCCAGCAGTTATTTGCAGAAGAGTGCGACCCAGTACTTC. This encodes CASSYLQKSATQYF.

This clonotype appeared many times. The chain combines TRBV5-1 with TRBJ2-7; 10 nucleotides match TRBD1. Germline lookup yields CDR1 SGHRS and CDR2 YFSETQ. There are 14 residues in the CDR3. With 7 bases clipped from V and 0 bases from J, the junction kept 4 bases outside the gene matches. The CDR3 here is CASSGQGSSYEQYF. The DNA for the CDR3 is TGCGCCAGCTCGGGACAGGGGAGCTCCTACGAGCAGTACTTC.

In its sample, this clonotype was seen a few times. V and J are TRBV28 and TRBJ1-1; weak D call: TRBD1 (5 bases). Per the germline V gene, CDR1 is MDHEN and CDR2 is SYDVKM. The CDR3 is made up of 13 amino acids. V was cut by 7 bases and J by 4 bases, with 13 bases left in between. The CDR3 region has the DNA TGTGCCAGCACCTGGGGGTATCGCACTGAAGCTTTCTTT. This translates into CASTWGYRTEAFF. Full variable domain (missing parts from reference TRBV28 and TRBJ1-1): DVKVTQSSRYLVKRTGEKVFLECVQDMDHENMFWYRQDPGLGLRLIYFSYDVKMKEKGDIPEGYSVSREKKERFSLILESASTNQTSMYLCASTWGYRTEAFFGQGTRLTVV.

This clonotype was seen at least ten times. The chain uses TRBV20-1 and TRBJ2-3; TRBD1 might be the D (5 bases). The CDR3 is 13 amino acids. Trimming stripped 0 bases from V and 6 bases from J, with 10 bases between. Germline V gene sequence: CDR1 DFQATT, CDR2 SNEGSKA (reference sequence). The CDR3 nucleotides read TGCAGTGCTAGAGAGGCAGGGATGGATACGCAGTATTTT. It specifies CSAREAGMDTQYF.

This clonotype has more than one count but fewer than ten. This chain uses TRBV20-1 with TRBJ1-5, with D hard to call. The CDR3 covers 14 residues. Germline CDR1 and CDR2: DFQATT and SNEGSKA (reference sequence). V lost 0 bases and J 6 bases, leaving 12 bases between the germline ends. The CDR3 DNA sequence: TGCAGTGCTAGAGATGCGGGGTTTACTCAGCCCCAGCATTTT. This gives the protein CSARDAGFTQPQHF.

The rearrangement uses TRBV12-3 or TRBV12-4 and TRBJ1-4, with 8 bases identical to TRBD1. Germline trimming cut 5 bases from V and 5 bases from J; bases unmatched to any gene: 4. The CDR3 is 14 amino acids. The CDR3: CASSLWTGNEKLFF. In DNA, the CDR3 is TGTGCCAGCAGTCTATGGACAGGGAATGAAAAACTGTTTTTT.

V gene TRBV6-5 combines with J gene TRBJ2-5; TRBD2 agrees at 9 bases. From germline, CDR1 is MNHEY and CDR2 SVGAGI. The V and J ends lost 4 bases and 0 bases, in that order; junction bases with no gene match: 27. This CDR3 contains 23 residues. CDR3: CASSSDFRNVLAGTVLYQETQYF. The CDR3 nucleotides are TGTGCCAGCAGTTCGGACTTTCGGAACGTGCTAGCGGGGACCGTGTTGTACCAAGAGACCCAGTACTTC.

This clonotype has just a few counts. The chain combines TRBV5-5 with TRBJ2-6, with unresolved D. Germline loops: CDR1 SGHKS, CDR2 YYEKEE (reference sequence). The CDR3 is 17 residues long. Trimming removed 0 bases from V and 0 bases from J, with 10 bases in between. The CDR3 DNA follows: TGTGCCAGCAGCTTGGGGGCAGGAAGCTCTGGGGCCAACGTCCTGACTTTC. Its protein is CASSLGAGSSGANVLTF.

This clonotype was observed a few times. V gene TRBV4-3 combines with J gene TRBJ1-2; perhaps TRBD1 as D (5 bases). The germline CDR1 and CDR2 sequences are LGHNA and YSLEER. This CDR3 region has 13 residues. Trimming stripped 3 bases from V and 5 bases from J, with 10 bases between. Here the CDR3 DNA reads TGCGCCAGCAGCCAGTTCAGGGATTATGGCTACACCTTC. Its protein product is CASSQFRDYGYTF.

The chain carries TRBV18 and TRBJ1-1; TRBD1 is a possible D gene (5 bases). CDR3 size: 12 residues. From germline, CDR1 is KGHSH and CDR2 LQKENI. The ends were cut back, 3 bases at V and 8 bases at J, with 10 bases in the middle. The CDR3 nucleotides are TGTGCCAGCTCACCTTTCAAGGGGGAAGCTTTCTTT. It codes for CASSPFKGEAFF.

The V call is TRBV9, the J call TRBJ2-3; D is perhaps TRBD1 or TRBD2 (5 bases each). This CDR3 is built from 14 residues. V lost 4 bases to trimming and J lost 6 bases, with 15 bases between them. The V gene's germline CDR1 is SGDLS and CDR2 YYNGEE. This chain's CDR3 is CASSPGPPLDTQYF. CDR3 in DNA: TGTGCCAGCAGCCCGGGGCCCCCGCTTGATACGCAGTATTTT.

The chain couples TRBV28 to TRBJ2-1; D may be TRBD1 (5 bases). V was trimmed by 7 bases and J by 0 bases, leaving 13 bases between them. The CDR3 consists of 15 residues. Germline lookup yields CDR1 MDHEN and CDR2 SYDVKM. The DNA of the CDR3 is TGTGCCAGCAATAAGGGGCAGAGCTCCTACAATGAGCAGTTCTTC. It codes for CASNKGQSSYNEQFF.

CDR3 sequence: CASNGGIADTQYF. CDR3 nucleotide sequence: TGTGCCAGCAACGGTGGGATTGCAGATACGCAGTATTTT. The rearrangement links TRBV7-2 to TRBJ2-3; D is ambiguous. CDR3 length: 13 amino acids. V lost 7 bases and J lost 4, with 12 bases in between. Germline CDR1 reads SGHTA; CDR2 reads FQGNSA.